A selection of T cell receptor beta chains follows, all from one sample in a study of CD8+CD57+ T cells in acquired aplastic anemia. TCRdb used MiXCR to reprocess the reads, holding one entry per CDR3 protein. The sample includes about 190,000 distinct CDR3 sequences, less than 70% of them seen just once. The source material was sorted CD4+, CD8+, or CD8+CD57+ T cells (not recorded which) from PBMCs. These receptors were obtained from a human donor in good health, serving as a control. The CDR3 runs from the conserved cysteine through the conserved F or W. D genes are given only for firm matches. Clone size is given for some rows only: seen once, a few or many times, or a class if the clone is expanded.

TRBD1,TRBV5-8,few,TRBJ1-5,CASSFDGQGSNQPQHF,TGTGCCAGCAGCTTCGATGGACAGGGGAGCAATCAGCCCCAGCATTTT
.,TRBV20-1,.,TRBJ2-3,CSARAGMVGTQYF,TGCAGTGCTAGAGCGGGGATGGTGGGTACGCAGTATTTT
.,TRBV10-3,.,TRBJ1-2,CAITGVDGYTF,TGTGCCATCACAGGGGTCGATGGCTACACCTTC
TRBD1,TRBV11-3,many,TRBJ2-1,CASSFGQGNNEQFF,TGTGCCAGCAGCTTTGGACAGGGAAACAATGAGCAGTTCTTC
TRBD1,TRBV15,.,TRBJ2-1,CATSSLQSQGRTGSSYNEQFF,TGTGCCACCAGCAGCCTTCAAAGTCAGGGACGGACAGGTTCCTCCTACAATGAGCAGTTCTTC
.,TRBV6-1,many,TRBJ1-4,CASVRTETNEKLFF,TGTGCCAGCGTAAGGACTGAAACTAATGAAAAACTGTTTTTT
TRBD2,TRBV20-1,.,TRBJ2-3,CSARSGGVGTDTQYF,TGCAGTGCCCGGAGTGGGGGGGTGGGGACAGATACGCAGTATTTT
TRBD1,TRBV10-1,medium-sized,TRBJ1-2,CASSGTGGDYYGYTF,TGCGCCAGCAGTGGGACAGGGGGCGATTACTATGGCTACACCTTC
TRBD1,TRBV2,once,TRBJ1-6,CASSSTGWNSPLHF,TGTGCCAGCAGTTCGACAGGGTGGAATTCACCCCTCCACTTT
.,TRBV4-1,once,TRBJ2-7,CASSQGTEVYEQYF,TGCGCCAGCAGCCAAGGGACAGAAGTCTACGAGCAGTACTTC
.,TRBV9,.,TRBJ2-7,CASSQTTTGLYEQYF,TGTGCCAGCAGCCAAACGACGACAGGCCTTTACGAGCAGTACTTC
.,TRBV7-9,.,TRBJ1-2,CASSFSRGEYGYTF,TGTGCCAGCAGCTTCAGCAGGGGCGAGTATGGCTACACCTTC
.,TRBV10-2,.,TRBJ1-2,CASSESTGIWDYGYTF,TGCGCCAGCAGTGAGTCAACAGGGATATGGGACTATGGCTACACCTTC
.,TRBV6-1,.,TRBJ2-7,CASSYREGVAYEQYF,TGTGCCAGCAGCTACAGGGAAGGGGTTGCCTACGAGCAGTACTTC
.,TRBV6-2/TRBV6-3,many,TRBJ1-5,CASSYTSGDLSPQHF,TGTGCCAGCAGTTACACGTCAGGGGATTTATCGCCCCAGCATTTT
TRBD1,TRBV7-3,.,TRBJ1-2,CASSLDRAGGYTF,TGTGCCAGCAGCTTGGACAGGGCAGGTGGCTACACCTTC
TRBD1,TRBV7-9,many,TRBJ1-5,CASSLVEGTGSNQPQHF,TGTGCCAGCAGCTTAGTCGAAGGGACAGGGTCTAATCAGCCCCAGCATTTT
.,TRBV10-1,.,TRBJ2-5,CARHLGVGVGDQYF,TGCGCCAGACACTTAGGGGTCGGGGTCGGGGACCAGTACTTC
.,TRBV7-9,.,TRBJ2-7,CASSFGGAHYEQYF,TGTGCCAGCAGCTTCGGCGGGGCGCACTACGAGCAGTACTTC
TRBD2,TRBV20-1,.,TRBJ2-5,CSARSGGARGTQYF,TGCAGTGCTAGGAGCGGGGGGGCGAGAGGGACCCAGTACTTC
.,TRBV20-1,once,TRBJ1-3,CSARKGGVSGNTIYF,TGCAGTGCTAGGAAGGGGGGGGTCTCTGGAAACACCATATATTTT
.,TRBV5-1,.,TRBJ1-1,CASSMGQNTEAFF,TGCGCCAGCAGCATGGGACAGAACACTGAAGCTTTCTTT
.,TRBV12-3/TRBV12-4,once,TRBJ1-4,CASSLSVVGKLFF,TGTGCCAGCAGTTTATCCGTGGTAGGAAAACTGTTTTTT
TRBD1,TRBV6-6,.,TRBJ2-4,CASELTGTGVLAKNIQYF,TGTGCCAGCGAACTAACGGGGACAGGGGTCTTGGCCAAAAACATTCAGTACTTC
.,TRBV20-1,.,TRBJ2-7,CSAEGDFSYEQYF,TGCAGTGCGGAAGGAGACTTCTCCTACGAGCAGTACTTC
TRBD1,TRBV19,many,TRBJ1-2,CASTTLRQGPSGYTF,TGTGCCAGTACCACCTTAAGACAGGGGCCAAGTGGCTACACCTTC
.,TRBV14,.,TRBJ1-1,CASSQIEAFF,TGTGCCAGCAGCCAAATCGAAGCTTTCTTT
.,TRBV12-3/TRBV12-4,.,TRBJ2-7,CASSSRTLPREQYF,TGTGCCAGCAGTTCAAGGACACTACCTCGGGAGCAGTACTTC
.,TRBV29-1,.,TRBJ1-1,CSVRVANTEAFF,TGCAGCGTCAGGGTAGCGAACACTGAAGCTTTCTTT
.,TRBV11-2,.,TRBJ2-7,CASSLAKDKQGFRDEQYF,TGTGCCAGCAGCTTAGCCAAAGATAAACAGGGTTTTCGGGACGAGCAGTACTTC
TRBD1,TRBV29-1,once,TRBJ2-7,CSKQGDLGYEQYF,TGCAGCAAACAGGGGGACCTCGGGTACGAGCAGTACTTC
TRBD1,TRBV28,many,TRBJ2-7,CASIPGTGAYEQYF,TGTGCCAGCATCCCCGGGACAGGGGCCTACGAGCAGTACTTC
.,TRBV20-1,many,TRBJ1-6,CSARQGIYNSPLHF,TGCAGTGCTAGACAGGGGATCTATAATTCACCCCTCCACTTT
TRBD2,TRBV7-2,few,TRBJ2-1,CASSLSGLAGDEQFF,TGTGCCAGCAGCTTGTCTGGGCTAGCGGGGGATGAGCAGTTCTTC
TRBD1,TRBV5-8,.,TRBJ1-1,CASSLAGTGFTEAFF,TGTGCCAGCAGCTTGGCCGGGACAGGGTTCACTGAAGCTTTCTTT
.,TRBV19,once,TRBJ1-5,CASREDSNYWHF,TGTGCCAGTAGGGAGGACAGCAACTACTGGCATTTT
TRBD1,TRBV20-1,many,TRBJ2-5,CSAPAQGAETQYF,TGCAGTGCTCCGGCCCAGGGGGCTGAGACCCAGTACTTC
TRBD1,TRBV9,.,TRBJ2-3,CASSTHRGQYNEQYF,TGTGCCAGCAGCACGCACAGGGGGCAGTACAATGAGCAGTATTTT
TRBD1,TRBV5-1,.,TRBJ2-7,CASSLAVLGQGAYEQYF,TGCGCCAGCAGCTTGGCCGTATTGGGACAGGGGGCCTACGAGCAGTACTTC
.,TRBV7-9,.,TRBJ1-1,CASSLGRERGGLNTEAFF,TGTGCCAGCAGCTTAGGGCGGGAGCGGGGGGGCTTGAACACTGAAGCTTTCTTT
.,TRBV6-2/TRBV6-3,many,TRBJ2-7,CASVPHGGSSYEQYF,TGTGCCAGCGTCCCCCACGGGGGCAGCTCCTACGAGCAGTACTTC
.,TRBV7-8,.,TRBJ1-3,CASSLGIQGFGNTIYF,TGTGCCAGCAGCTTAGGAATACAGGGATTTGGAAACACCATATATTTT
TRBD1,TRBV11-1,.,TRBJ1-2,CASSKQGRGYGYTF,TGTGCCAGCAGCAAACAGGGGCGGGGCTATGGCTACACCTTC
TRBD1,TRBV9,many,TRBJ2-2,CASSVAPGTGTDTGELFF,TGTGCCAGCAGCGTAGCCCCCGGGACAGGGACGGACACCGGGGAGCTGTTTTTT
.,TRBV24-1,.,TRBJ2-3,CATSDPGQPSTDTQYF,TGTGCCACCAGTGATCCAGGACAGCCAAGCACAGATACGCAGTATTTT
TRBD2,TRBV7-2,.,TRBJ2-2,CASSLIGTSGRSNTGELFF,TGTGCCAGCAGCCTGATTGGGACTAGCGGGCGATCGAACACCGGGGAGCTGTTTTTT
.,TRBV5-8,many,TRBJ1-2,CASSLVQGENYGYTF,TGTGCCAGCAGCTTGGTACAGGGTGAGAACTATGGCTACACCTTC
TRBD2,TRBV7-2,many,TRBJ2-1,CASSSYGGEQFF,TGTGCCAGCAGCTCCTACGGGGGGGAGCAGTTCTTC